The following is a T cell receptor beta chain sequence with its context. Its antigen is unidentified. This entry belongs to a study of shared clonotypes between healthy human individuals. Study summary: Every donor yielded three CD4 naive, three CD4 memory, two CD8 naive and one CD8 memory plate.

Findings of the study overall: Among a few donors, 4.5% to 5.5% of naive CD4 clonotypes were found in common.

Each subset's genomic DNA was shared equally among a number of immunoSEQ plates. Sequenced by immunoSEQ multiplex PCR; TCRdb stores in-frame clones only, minus some. The data hold about 2,500,000 clones, with roughly nine tenths observed a single time. The V gene's germline CDR1 is PRHDT and CDR2 FYEKMQ (reference sequence). The ends lost 8 bases at V and 6 bases at J; junction bases unmatched: 4. The CDR3 consists of 14 residues. The TCR originated in a man between 18 and 35 years old in good health. This chain connects TRBV13 to TRBJ2-2; TRBD2 matches 12 bases. Specimen: naive CD4+ T cells sorted from blood. The subset denotes: CD45RA+ positively selected. CDR3: CASLAGGPSGELFF. CDR3 bases: TGTGCCAGCCTAGCGGGAGGGCCCTCCGGGGAGCTGTTTTTT.